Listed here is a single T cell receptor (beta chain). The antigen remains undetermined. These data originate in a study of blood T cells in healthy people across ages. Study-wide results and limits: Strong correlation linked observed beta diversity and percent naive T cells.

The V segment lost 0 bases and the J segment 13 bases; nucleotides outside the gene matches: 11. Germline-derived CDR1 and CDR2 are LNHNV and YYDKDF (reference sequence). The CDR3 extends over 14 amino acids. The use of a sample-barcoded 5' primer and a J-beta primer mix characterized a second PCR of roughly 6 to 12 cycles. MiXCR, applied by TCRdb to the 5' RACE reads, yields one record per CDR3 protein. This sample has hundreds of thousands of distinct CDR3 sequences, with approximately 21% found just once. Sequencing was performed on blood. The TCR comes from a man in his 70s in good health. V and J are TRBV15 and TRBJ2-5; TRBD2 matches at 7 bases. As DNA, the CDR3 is TGTGCCACCAGCAGAGATCCCCTAGCGGCCCACAGGTACTTC. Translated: CATSRDPLAAHRYF.